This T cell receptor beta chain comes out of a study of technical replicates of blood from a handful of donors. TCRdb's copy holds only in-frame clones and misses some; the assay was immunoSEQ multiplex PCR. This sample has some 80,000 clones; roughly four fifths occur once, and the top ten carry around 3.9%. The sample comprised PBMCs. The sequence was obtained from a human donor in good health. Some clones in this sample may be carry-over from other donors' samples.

CDR3 protein: CASSTRGQGSLDGYTF. In nucleotides, the CDR3 is TGTGCCAGCAGCACCCGGGGACAGGGAAGCTTAGACGGCTACACCTTC. This chain joins TRBV4-2 and TRBJ1-2; 9 bases are a match to TRBD1. The junction had 15 bases not matched to a gene; V was cut back by 5 bases and J by 8 bases. Germline V lookup: CDR1 LGHNA, CDR2 YNFKEQ. CDR3 length: 16 residues.